Each of the 9 T cell receptor beta chains below was sequenced from the same sample in a study of blood T cell repertoires in COVID-19. The assay was immunoSEQ multiplex PCR, and TCRdb's table has in-frame clones only and misses some. The sample carries about 310,000 clones, around 87% recorded once. The sequenced sample was peripheral blood. The receptors come from a woman aged 35 to 49 with COVID-19, enrolled during active disease.

The CDR3 DNA is TGTGCCAGCAGCATGCCGGGCGGGGACAGGGGGAAGTTAGGCAATCAGCCCCAGCATTTT. It codes for CASSMPGGDRGKLGNQPQHF. This chain connects TRBV21-1 to TRBJ1-5; the table's D call of TRBD1 was not tested on the DNA. TRBV21-1 counts as a pseudogene. The CDR3 length is 20 residues.

The table lists this clone with a count of one. The chain is built from TRBV7-2 and TRBJ1-1; D may be TRBD1 (5 bases). Looked up from germline, CDR1 is SGHTA and CDR2 is FQGNSA. The CDR3 spans 15 residues. The V end lost 8 bases, the J end lost 4 bases, and 20 bases lay between the germline ends. This CDR3 is CASRKGSLQVTEAFF. CDR3 in DNA: TGTGCCAGCCGGAAGGGGTCTCTTCAGGTCACTGAAGCTTTCTTT.

This clone came up a few times. Other nucleotide sequences from this sample produce the same CDR3. This chain uses TRBV12-3 or TRBV12-4 with TRBJ1-2, with 9 bases fitting TRBD1. J gave up 6 bases and V 2 bases, and 1 base lay outside the gene matches. CDR3 length: 13 amino acids. CDR3 in DNA: TGTGCCAGCAGTTTAACAGGGGGCCATGGCTACACCTTC. It encodes CASSLTGGHGYTF.

The V call is TRBV29-1, the J call TRBJ1-2; D is perhaps TRBD1 (6 bases). Trimming left V 6 bases short and J 0 bases short, with 17 bases between. This CDR3 contains 15 residues. Germline CDR1 reads SQVTM; CDR2 reads ANQGSEA. The CDR3 is CSVPSGGLTNYGYTF. The CDR3 DNA reads TGCAGCGTCCCGTCGGGGGGCCTAACTAACTATGGCTACACCTTC.

This CDR3 reads CASSQGRLTEAFF. In DNA form, the CDR3 reads TGTGCCAGCAGCCAAGGGCGGCTCACTGAAGCTTTCTTT. This sequence joins TRBV3-1 (or the pseudogene TRBV3-2) and TRBJ1-1; D call uncertain. V lost 1 base, J lost 4 bases, and 7 bases lay in between. The germline CDR1 and CDR2 sequences are LGHDT and YNNKEL (reference sequence). The CDR3 covers 13 residues.

This clone was recorded only once. The genes are TRBV28 and TRBJ1-5; no clear D. The CDR3 has 12 residues. The V end was cut by 2 bases, the J end by 8 bases, with 7 bases between. The germline V gene has CDR1 MDHEN and CDR2 SYDVKM. DNA for the CDR3: TGTGCCAGCAGTTTAAGACAAAAGCCCCAGCATTTT. Protein sequence: CASSLRQKPQHF.

This chain uses TRBV28 with TRBJ1-2; no definite D call. In germline, CDR1 is MDHEN, CDR2 SYDVKM. This CDR3 region has 15 residues. The V and J ends lost 2 bases and 0 bases respectively, with 10 bases between them. The CDR3: CASSLVGGTNYGYTF. DNA of the CDR3: TGTGCCAGCAGTTTAGTCGGCGGGACTAACTATGGCTACACCTTC.

This clone turned up a few times. The V and J genes are TRBV7-2 and TRBJ1-5; D not resolved. CDR3 length: 14 amino acids. V gave up 3 bases and J gave up 7 bases, with 13 bases separating them. The germline V gene has CDR1 SGHTA and CDR2 FQGNSA. CDR3 sequence reads: CASSLNPKQQPQHF. Written as DNA, the CDR3 is TGTGCCAGCAGCTTGAACCCGAAACAGCAGCCCCAGCATTTT.

Of note for this clone: This sample also contains other DNA sequences that code for the same CDR3. V usage is TRBV9 and J usage is TRBJ2-7; 9 nucleotides align to TRBD2. The germline V gene has CDR1 SGDLS and CDR2 YYNGEE. V trimming: 3 bases; J trimming: 2 bases; junction bases outside the gene matches: 6. The CDR3 consists of 15 residues. The CDR3 here is CASSASSGGPYEQYF. CDR3 in DNA: TGTGCCAGCAGCGCCAGTAGCGGGGGCCCCTACGAGCAGTACTTC.